This is a list of T cell receptor beta chains from one sample in a study of blood T cell repertoires in COVID-19. TCRdb's copy holds only in-frame clones and misses some; the assay was immunoSEQ multiplex PCR. This sample has fewer than 85,000 clones, with less than 90% found just once. The sample was peripheral blood. Receptors were obtained from a human donor in a cohort sampled during active COVID-19. Both conserved end residues are trimmed from each CDR3. Each record gives: CDR3 protein, J gene, V gene, D gene. A D gene is named only where the DNA matches it firmly.

ASSLEGASTDTQY TRBJ2-3 TRBV7-3 .
ASSLGSSGRAEQY TRBJ2-7 TRBV7-2 TRBD2
ASSQVNRGYTDTQY TRBJ2-3 TRBV3-1/TRBV3-2 .
ASSPRGTGGNQPQH TRBJ1-5 TRBV27 .
ASSTRGTNEQF TRBJ2-1 TRBV13 .
ASSPGGRGGSYEQY TRBJ2-7 TRBV4-1 TRBD2
ASNRGQGEAF TRBJ1-1 TRBV6-6 TRBD1
ASRKTTGGRDGYT TRBJ1-2 TRBV27 TRBD1
ASSESRGLYEQY TRBJ2-7 TRBV2 TRBD1
ASSQPDRVGTEAF TRBJ1-1 TRBV4-1 TRBD1
ASSLGLAGTSEELF TRBJ2-2 TRBV9 TRBD2
ASSLGAGVNTGELF TRBJ2-2 TRBV13 TRBD2
ASSLGRATYEQY TRBJ2-7 TRBV6-5 TRBD2
ASSPTLRLYLERGYFEAF TRBJ1-1 TRBV5-1 .